This T cell receptor beta chain was obtained from a study of blood T cell repertoires in COVID-19. Generated by immunoSEQ multiplex PCR, the TCRdb table keeps only in-frame clones and is missing some. The repertoire holds approximately 180,000 clones, roughly 90% seen once, with around 1.4% in the top ten. With V trimmed by 5 bases and J by 8 bases, 6 bases remained unmatched. Germline-derived CDR1 and CDR2 are KGHSH and LQKENI. This CDR3 comprises 13 residues. The rearrangement links TRBV18 to TRBJ1-2, with 9 positions matching TRBD1. The sequencing input was peripheral blood. This TCR was sampled from a woman aged 50 to 65 with acute or convalescent COVID-19. The CDR3 DNA sequence: TGTGCCAGCTCATCGGGACAGGGAAACGGCTACACCTTC. Translation gives CASSSGQGNGYTF.